The clone carrying this T cell receptor (beta chain) was detected only a few times. The antigen remains undetermined. Three rounds of nested PCR, following a modified ARM-PCR protocol, produced the TCRbeta library. Each CDR3 protein is one row after TCRdb ran MiXCR on the multiplex PCR reads. Among under 150,000 distinct CDR3 sequences listed, approximately 64% were seen once. The template was RNA from unsorted bulk tissue. V was trimmed by 2 bases and J by 6 bases, leaving 4 bases between them. Germline-derived CDR1 and CDR2 are DFQATT and SNEGSKA (reference sequence). This CDR3 has 11 amino acids. The data originate from a study of tumor and adjacent non-tumor tissue in lung cancer. Study background: Patients were aged about 30 to 76, roughly 9 men and 5 women, stage I to III. Study outcomes and limitations: Compared with tumor, normal lung showed significantly lower TCR diversity.

The TCR was taken from a man aged 55-75 years with small cell lung cancer. The chain uses TRBV20-1 and TRBJ1-4; D is uncertain. The specimen was lung tumor tissue. The CDR3 sequence: CSARSDEKLFF. The CDR3 DNA reads as TGCAGTGCTAGATCGGATGAAAAACTGTTTTTT.